These 30 T cell receptor beta chains came from one sample sequenced in a study of shared clonotypes between healthy human individuals. Some clones are missing from TCRdb's copy, which holds only in-frame ones; the method was immunoSEQ multiplex PCR. Of about 2.5 million clones listed, around 93% were seen once; the top ten hold around 0.35%. Sample: naive CD4+ T cells from PBMCs. Stated subset: CD45RA+ positively selected. The receptors were sampled from a man between 18 and 35 years old in good health. Some clones in this sample may be carry-over from other donors' samples.

This clone was detected once. The chain has TRBV27 and TRBJ2-5; D is undetermined. The CDR3 consists of 13 residues. V was pared by 8 bases and J by 4 bases, with 14 bases between. The germline V gene encodes CDR1 MNHEY and CDR2 SMNVEV (reference sequence). The CDR3 here is CASRRGAGETQYF. DNA for the CDR3: TGTGCCAGCCGCCGAGGAGCAGGAGAGACCCAGTACTTC.

J is TRBJ1-2 and V is TRBV15; 8 bases agree with TRBD1. Germline V lookup: CDR1 LNHNV, CDR2 YYDKDF (reference sequence). The J segment lost 8 bases and the V segment lost 3 bases, leaving 8 bases of the junction unmatched. This CDR3 contains 14 residues. CDR3 DNA: TGTGCCACCAGCAGGCCTAGGACAGGGTTAGGCTACACCTTC. Amino acid sequence: CATSRPRTGLGYTF.

This sequence joins TRBV20-1 and TRBJ1-1; D unclear. CDR1 and CDR2 from the germline V gene are DFQATT and SNEGSKA (reference sequence). The V end lost 3 bases, the J end lost 11 bases, and 13 bases lay between the germline ends. The CDR3 has 11 amino acids. The DNA of the CDR3 is TGCAGTGCTAGGCTGGAAGTGGGGGCTTTCTTT. This encodes CSARLEVGAFF.

This clone was picked up a small number of times. At the DNA level, this CDR3 is encoded by other sequences in the same sample as well. The chain links TRBV5-1 to TRBJ1-5; D is ambiguous. Germline V CDR1 and CDR2: SGHRS, YFSETQ. The germline V and J ends were trimmed by 4 bases and 5 bases, with 10 bases remaining between them. CDR3 size: 13 residues. The CDR3 protein is CASSIGPDQPQHF. The CDR3 DNA reads TGCGCCAGCAGCATCGGTCCAGATCAGCCCCAGCATTTT.

The chain uses TRBV7-8 and TRBJ2-1; D call uncertain. V lost 5 bases and J lost 7, with 6 bases in between. The germline V gene has CDR1 SGHVS and CDR2 FQNEAQ. The CDR3 has 11 residues. CDR3 DNA: TGTGCCAGCAGCCTTTGGAATGAGCAGTTCTTC. Amino acids: CASSLWNEQFF. Variable domain in full (rest from reference TRBV7-8 and TRBJ2-1): GAGVSQSPRYKVAKRGQDVALRCDPISGHVSLFWYQQALGQGPEFLTYFQNEAQLDKSGLPSDRFFAERPEGSVSTLKIQRTQQEDSAVYLCASSLWNEQFFGPGTRLTVL.

This chain uses TRBV11-2 with TRBJ2-2, with 10 bases fitting TRBD2. The ends lost 5 bases at V and 7 bases at J; junction bases unmatched: 7. The CDR3 spans 15 residues. Germline V gene sequence: CDR1 SGHAT, CDR2 FQNNGV. CDR3 sequence reads: CASSLTSGTDGELFF. In DNA form, the CDR3 reads TGTGCCAGCAGCCTTACTAGCGGGACCGACGGGGAGCTGTTTTTT.

V and J are TRBV11-2 and TRBJ2-5; D tentatively reads TRBD1 or TRBD2 (5 bases each). V lost 5 bases, J lost 8 bases, and 15 bases lay in between. Germline V gene data show CDR1 as SGHAT and CDR2 as FQNNGV. The CDR3 sequence is 13 residues long. CDR3 DNA: TGTGCCAGCAGCCACCCGGACTGGGGCACCCAGTACTTC. This translates into CASSHPDWGTQYF.

The chain joins TRBV5-6 to TRBJ2-5; a weak D match, TRBD1 (7 bases). V lost 3 bases and J 0 bases, leaving 15 bases between the germline ends. CDR3 length: 16 residues. Germline V gene sequence: CDR1 SGHDT, CDR2 YYEEEE. The CDR3 protein is CASSSYRGTDQETQYF. In nucleotides, the CDR3 is TGTGCCAGCAGCTCATACCGGGGGACAGACCAAGAGACCCAGTACTTC.

The chain employs TRBV7-9 and TRBJ1-1, with D tentatively TRBD1 (5 bases). From germline, CDR1 is SEHNR and CDR2 FQNEAQ (reference sequence). The CDR3 length is 11 residues. Here the CDR3 reads CGGPGSVGAFF. CDR3 DNA: TGTGGGGGACCGGGGAGTGTCGGGGCTTTCTTT.

V usage is TRBV28 and J usage is TRBJ2-5; D remains unclear. Per the germline V gene, CDR1 is MDHEN and CDR2 is SYDVKM. V gave up 3 bases and J gave up 2 bases, with 13 bases separating them. The CDR3 sequence is 15 residues long. The CDR3: CASSLPGPPQETQYF. CDR3 bases: TGTGCCAGCAGTTTGCCCGGGCCCCCGCAAGAGACCCAGTACTTC.

The gene calls are TRBV5-6 and TRBJ2-6; D perhaps matches TRBD1 (5 bases). Germline loops: CDR1 SGHDT, CDR2 YYEEEE. The CDR3 is made up of 15 amino acids. The V end lost 3 bases, the J end lost 0 bases, and 7 bases lay between the germline ends. The CDR3 here is CASSSTGSGANVLTF. CDR3 DNA sequence: TGTGCCAGCAGCTCAACAGGCTCTGGGGCCAACGTCCTGACTTTC.

The chain employs TRBV30 and TRBJ2-1, with TRBD2 matching 15 bases. The CDR3 is made up of 17 amino acids. V was pared by 2 bases and J by 10 bases, with 12 bases of the junction left unmatched. Germline CDR1 GTSNPN, CDR2 SVGIG (reference sequence). CDR3 bases: TGTGCCTGGAGTAACTTCCCGGGACTAGCGGGAGGAAGGGAGCAGTTCTTC. It translates to CAWSNFPGLAGGREQFF.

The chain has TRBV15 and TRBJ2-7; D is perhaps TRBD1 (6 bases). CDR1 is LNHNV, CDR2 YYDKDF, per germline (reference sequence). This CDR3 contains 14 residues. Between the trimmed V and J ends, which lost 3 bases and 5 bases, there was a span of 14 bases. CDR3 protein: CATSRGAIGNEQYF. The CDR3 nucleotides are TGTGCCACCAGCAGGGGGGCTATCGGAAACGAGCAGTACTTC.

The rearrangement uses TRBV29-1 and TRBJ1-1; D is ambiguous. Germline V gene lookup returns CDR1 SQVTM and CDR2 ANQGSEA. V was pared by 1 base and J by 6 bases, with 15 bases between. The CDR3 length is 14 residues. The CDR3 here is CSVEGRAAPSEAFF. In DNA form, the CDR3 reads TGCAGCGTTGAAGGGCGGGCAGCACCGTCTGAAGCTTTCTTT.

This rearrangement joins TRBV7-9 to TRBJ2-7; D is perhaps TRBD1 (6 bases). Germline values: CDR1 SEHNR, CDR2 FQNEAQ (reference sequence). CDR3 length equals 11 residues. Trimming left V 3 bases short and J 7 bases short, with 7 bases between. In DNA form, the CDR3 reads TGTGCCAGCAGCTTCAGGGGAGAGCAGTACTTC. Protein sequence: CASSFRGEQYF.

About this clone: The sample holds other DNA sequences that translate to the same CDR3. The chain uses TRBV10-3 and TRBJ1-5; 8 positions agree with TRBD1. Germline CDR1 ENHRY, CDR2 SYGVKD. The CDR3 runs to 15 residues. With V trimmed by 5 bases and J by 2 bases, 5 bases remained unmatched. The CDR3 is CAISQDRGGNQPQHF. In DNA, the CDR3 is TGTGCCATCAGTCAAGACAGGGGTGGCAATCAGCCCCAGCATTTT.

V and J are TRBV6-5 and TRBJ2-3; no clear D. Germline V gene sequence: CDR1 MNHEY, CDR2 SVGAGI. This CDR3 has 13 residues. V lost 6 bases to trimming and J lost 1 base, with 8 bases between them. CDR3 loop: CASRQSGTDTQYF. The DNA for the CDR3 is TGTGCCAGCAGACAGAGCGGCACAGATACGCAGTATTTT.

The chain is built from TRBV28 and TRBJ1-2; D call uncertain. V lost 2 bases, J lost 4 bases, and 11 bases lay in between. This CDR3 spans 14 amino acids. Germline V gene data show CDR1 as MDHEN and CDR2 as SYDVKM. The CDR3 is CASSLHGESYGYTF. In DNA form, the CDR3 reads TGTGCCAGCAGTTTACACGGGGAGAGCTATGGCTACACCTTC.

This rearrangement joins TRBV10-3 to TRBJ1-4, with 7 bases fitting TRBD1. The CDR3 has 14 amino acids. The trim removed 5 bases at V and 4 bases at J, leaving 4 bases unmatched. CDR1 and CDR2 from the germline V gene are ENHRY and SYGVKD. DNA for the CDR3: TGTGCCATCAGTCCCGGGACAGATAATGAAAAACTGTTTTTT. Translating gives CAISPGTDNEKLFF.

The CDR3 DNA reads TGTGCCAGCAGTTTCCGCCTCCTGGGGGGGAGGATGAATGAGCAGTTCTTC. Translated: CASSFRLLGGRMNEQFF. V usage is TRBV28 and J usage is TRBJ2-1, with 7 bases identical to TRBD2. Germline trimming cut 3 bases from V and 7 bases from J; bases unmatched to any gene: 15. CDR1 MDHEN and CDR2 SYDVKM come from the germline V gene. The CDR3 sequence is 17 residues long.

V is TRBV7-2 and J is TRBJ2-1; 9 bases align to TRBD1. The CDR3 extends over 15 amino acids. CDR1 SGHTA and CDR2 FQGNSA come from the germline V gene. V lost 6 bases, J lost 12 bases, and 15 bases stayed unmatched. The CDR3 DNA sequence: TGTGCCAGCAGATCACCGGGACAGGGACCGCTTGGGCAGTTCTTC. It codes for CASRSPGQGPLGQFF.

This clone has just one count. The rearrangement uses TRBV11-1 and TRBJ2-4; D might be TRBD1 or TRBD2, each matching 6 bases. CDR3 length equals 15 residues. Germline assignment: CDR1 SGHAT and CDR2 FQDESV (reference sequence). V was clipped by 2 bases and J by 1 base, with 9 bases between them. CDR3: CASSLWGAAKNIQYF. The CDR3 DNA reads as TGTGCCAGCAGCTTATGGGGGGCGGCCAAAAACATTCAGTACTTC.

The J gene is TRBJ2-1, the V gene TRBV5-6; D is unresolved. This CDR3 comprises 16 residues. The germline V and J ends were trimmed by 2 bases and 2 bases, with 14 bases remaining between them. CDR1 is SGHDT, CDR2 YYEEEE, per germline. The DNA for the CDR3 is TGTGCCAGCAGCTTTTCTATCCAGGCGGCCTACAATGAGCAGTTCTTC. Translation gives CASSFSIQAAYNEQFF. Based on the CDR3 plus reference TRBV5-6 and TRBJ2-1, the full variable domain is DAGVTQSPTHLIKTRGQQVTLRCSPKSGHDTVSWYQQALGQGPQFIFQYYEEEERQRGNFPDRFSGHQFPNYSSELNVNALLLGDSALYLCASSFSIQAAYNEQFFGPGTRLTVL.

The rearrangement uses TRBV5-1 and TRBJ2-7, with 7 bases lining up with TRBD1. Germline CDR1 and CDR2: SGHRS and YFSETQ. V lost 2 bases, J lost 3 bases, and 11 bases stayed unmatched. CDR3 size: 16 residues. DNA for the CDR3: TGCGCCAGCAGCTTCTCAACGGGACAGACTCACTACGAGCAGTACTTC. Amino acid sequence: CASSFSTGQTHYEQYF. The full variable domain, completed using reference TRBV5-1 and TRBJ2-7, is KAGVTQTPRYLIKTRGQQVTLSCSPISGHRSVSWYQQTPGQGLQFLFEYFSETQRNKGNFPGRFSGRQFSNSRSEMNVSTLELGDSALYLCASSFSTGQTHYEQYFGPGTRLTVT.

The chain is built from TRBV7-2 and TRBJ2-1, with 10 bases aligning to TRBD2. The V gene end was trimmed by 7 bases and the J gene end by 7 bases; junction bases not matched to a gene: 10. The CDR3 runs to 15 residues. The germline V gene has CDR1 SGHTA and CDR2 FQGNSA. CDR3 loop: CASTLGLAGANEQFF. CDR3 coding DNA: TGTGCCAGCACCCTCGGCCTAGCGGGAGCGAATGAGCAGTTCTTC.

This clone was seen more than once but under ten times. This sample also contains other DNA sequences that code for the same CDR3. The rearrangement joins TRBV9 to TRBJ2-7, with 7 bases matching TRBD1. This CDR3 comprises 15 residues. Germline-derived CDR1 and CDR2 are SGDLS and YYNGEE. Unmatched junction bases numbered 3, after V lost 0 bases and J lost 0 bases. CDR3 sequence: CASSVGGTVSYEQYF. CDR3 nucleotides: TGTGCCAGCAGCGTAGGAGGGACAGTCTCCTACGAGCAGTACTTC.

The rearrangement links TRBV5-1 to TRBJ1-1; D perhaps matches TRBD1 (6 bases). CDR1 is SGHRS, CDR2 YFSETQ, per germline. The ends were cut back, 0 bases at V and 6 bases at J, with 12 bases in the middle. This CDR3 contains 14 residues. The CDR3, as DNA: TGCGCCAGCAGCTTGGACAGGGAAGGTCCTGAAGCTTTCTTT. The encoded protein is CASSLDREGPEAFF. The variable domain in full, with the rest retrieved from reference TRBV5-1 and TRBJ1-1, is KAGVTQTPRYLIKTRGQQVTLSCSPISGHRSVSWYQQTPGQGLQFLFEYFSETQRNKGNFPGRFSGRQFSNSRSEMNVSTLELGDSALYLCASSLDREGPEAFFGQGTRLTVV.

The chain couples TRBV5-5 to TRBJ1-2, with TRBD1 matching 8 bases. V lost 6 bases to trimming and J lost 4 bases; unmatched junction nucleotides: 8. Per the germline V gene, CDR1 is SGHKS and CDR2 is YYEKEE (reference sequence). The CDR3 is 14 residues long. The CDR3 DNA sequence: TGTGCCAGCACCAGGACAGGGCTAACCTATGGCTACACCTTC. Its translation: CASTRTGLTYGYTF.

This sequence joins TRBV28 and TRBJ1-3; D not certain. Germline V gene data show CDR1 as MDHEN and CDR2 as SYDVKM. The CDR3 has 12 residues. The CDR3 sequence: CGAAGSGNTIYF. DNA of the CDR3: TGTGGGGCGGCGGGCTCTGGAAACACCATATATTTT.

This clone was picked up one time. The J gene is TRBJ1-5, the V gene TRBV18, with D unclear. The germline gives CDR1 KGHSH, CDR2 LQKENI. V shed 2 bases and J shed 1 base, with 9 bases lying between them. This CDR3 region has 15 residues. This chain's CDR3 is CASSPGRGSNQPQHF. CDR3 nucleotides: TGTGCCAGCTCACCAGGGCGGGGAAGCAATCAGCCCCAGCATTTT. Looking up the rest from reference TRBV18 and TRBJ1-5 gives the full variable domain: NAGVMQNPRHLVRRRGQEARLRCSPMKGHSHVYWYRQLPEEGLKFMVYLQKENIIDESGMPKERFSAEFPKEGPSILRIQQVVRGDSAAYFCASSPGRGSNQPQHFGDGTRLSIL.